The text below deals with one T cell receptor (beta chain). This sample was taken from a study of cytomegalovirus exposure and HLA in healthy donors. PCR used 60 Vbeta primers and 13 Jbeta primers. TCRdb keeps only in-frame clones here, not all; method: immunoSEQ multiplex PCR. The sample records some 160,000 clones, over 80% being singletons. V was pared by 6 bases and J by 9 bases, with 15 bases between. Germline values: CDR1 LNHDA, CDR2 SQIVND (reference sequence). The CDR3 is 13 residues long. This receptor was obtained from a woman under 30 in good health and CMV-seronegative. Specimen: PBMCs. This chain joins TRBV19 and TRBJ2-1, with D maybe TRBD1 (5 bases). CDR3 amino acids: CASSFTGSVEQFF. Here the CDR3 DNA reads TGTGCCAGTAGCTTTACAGGTTCAGTTGAGCAGTTCTTC.